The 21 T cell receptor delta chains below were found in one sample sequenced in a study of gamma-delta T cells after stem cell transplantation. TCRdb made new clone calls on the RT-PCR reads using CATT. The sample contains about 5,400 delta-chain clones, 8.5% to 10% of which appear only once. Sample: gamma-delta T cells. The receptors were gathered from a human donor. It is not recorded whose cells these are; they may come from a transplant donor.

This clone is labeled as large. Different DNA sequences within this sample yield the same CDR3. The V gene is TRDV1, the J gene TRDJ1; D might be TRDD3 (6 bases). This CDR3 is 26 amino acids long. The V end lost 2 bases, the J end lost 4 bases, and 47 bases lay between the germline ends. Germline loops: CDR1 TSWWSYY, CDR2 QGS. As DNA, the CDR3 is TGTGCTCTTGGGGAAACCTTCACCCAGATTCCCAACGGGTTGGGGGTGGCGTTTACACATTTCGATAAACTCATCTTT. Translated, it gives CALGETFTQIPNGLGVAFTHFDKLIF.

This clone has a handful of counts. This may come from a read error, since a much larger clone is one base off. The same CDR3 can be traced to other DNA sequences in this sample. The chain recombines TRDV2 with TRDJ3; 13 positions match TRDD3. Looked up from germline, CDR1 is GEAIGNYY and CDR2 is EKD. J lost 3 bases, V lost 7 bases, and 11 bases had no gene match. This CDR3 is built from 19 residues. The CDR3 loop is CACDSVLGDTRWDTRQMFF. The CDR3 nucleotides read TGTGCCTGCGACTCTGTACTGGGGGATACGCGCTGGGACACCCGACAGATGTTTTTC.

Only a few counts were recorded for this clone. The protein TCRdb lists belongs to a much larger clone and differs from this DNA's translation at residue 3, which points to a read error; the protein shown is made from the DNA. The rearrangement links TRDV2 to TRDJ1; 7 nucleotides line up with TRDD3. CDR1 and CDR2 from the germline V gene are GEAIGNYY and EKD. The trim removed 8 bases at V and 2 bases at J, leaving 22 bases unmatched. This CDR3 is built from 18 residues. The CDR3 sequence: CAYDPLNWGPERTDKLIF. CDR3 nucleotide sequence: TGTGCCTATGATCCTCTGAACTGGGGCCCCGAGAGGACCGATAAACTCATCTTT.

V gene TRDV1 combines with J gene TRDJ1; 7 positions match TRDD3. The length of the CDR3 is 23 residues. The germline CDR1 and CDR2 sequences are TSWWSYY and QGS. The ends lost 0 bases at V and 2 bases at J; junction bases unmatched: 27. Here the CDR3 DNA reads TGTGCTCTTGGGGAACTACCCCTCCTAATATGGAGTGATGACTGGGGAGTTACCGATAAACTCATCTTT. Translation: CALGELPLLIWSDDWGVTDKLIF.

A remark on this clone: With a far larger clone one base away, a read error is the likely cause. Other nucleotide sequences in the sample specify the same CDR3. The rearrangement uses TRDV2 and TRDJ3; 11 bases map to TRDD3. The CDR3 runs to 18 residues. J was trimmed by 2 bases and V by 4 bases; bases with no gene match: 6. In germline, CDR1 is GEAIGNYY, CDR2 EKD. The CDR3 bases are TGTGCCTGTGATACGATACTGGGGGATACCTGGGACACCCGACAGATGTTTTTC. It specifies CACDTILGDTWDTRQMFF.

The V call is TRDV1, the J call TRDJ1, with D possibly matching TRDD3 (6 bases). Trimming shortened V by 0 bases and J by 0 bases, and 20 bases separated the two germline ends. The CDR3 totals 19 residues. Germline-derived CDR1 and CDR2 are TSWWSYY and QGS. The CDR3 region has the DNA TGTGCTCTTGGGGAACTAGGGGGGGCTCGTACTGGGAACACCGATAAACTCATCTTT. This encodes CALGELGGARTGNTDKLIF.

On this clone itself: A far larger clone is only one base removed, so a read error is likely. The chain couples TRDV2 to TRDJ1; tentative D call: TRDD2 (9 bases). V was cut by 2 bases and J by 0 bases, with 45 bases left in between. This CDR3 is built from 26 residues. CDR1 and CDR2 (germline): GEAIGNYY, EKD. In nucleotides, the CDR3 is TGTGCCTGTGACAACGTCCCCCCTTCCTACGGAACGCCGGGGGATAGTACCAACGATTACACCGATAAACTCATCTTT. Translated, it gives CACDNVPPSYGTPGDSTNDYTDKLIF.

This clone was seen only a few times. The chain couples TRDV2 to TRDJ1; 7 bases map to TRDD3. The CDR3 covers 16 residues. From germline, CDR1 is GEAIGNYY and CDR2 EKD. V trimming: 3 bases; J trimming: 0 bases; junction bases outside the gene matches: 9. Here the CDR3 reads CACDPVGDLYTDKLIF. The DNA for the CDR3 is TGTGCCTGTGACCCCGTGGGGGACCTGTACACCGATAAACTCATCTTT.

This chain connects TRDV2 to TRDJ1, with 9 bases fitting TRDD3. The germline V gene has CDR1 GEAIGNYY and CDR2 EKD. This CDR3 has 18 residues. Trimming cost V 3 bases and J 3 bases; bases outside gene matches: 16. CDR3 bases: TGTGCCTGTGACTTAACTGGGGGACCCACGAGGTACGCCGATAAACTCATCTTT. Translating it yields CACDLTGGPTRYADKLIF.

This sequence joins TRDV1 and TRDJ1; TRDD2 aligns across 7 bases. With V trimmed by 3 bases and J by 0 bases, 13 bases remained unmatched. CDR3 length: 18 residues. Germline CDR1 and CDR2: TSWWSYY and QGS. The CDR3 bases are TGTGCTCTTGGGGACCCCCATGGGGTTCCTACTCACACCGATAAACTCATCTTT. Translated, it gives CALGDPHGVPTHTDKLIF.

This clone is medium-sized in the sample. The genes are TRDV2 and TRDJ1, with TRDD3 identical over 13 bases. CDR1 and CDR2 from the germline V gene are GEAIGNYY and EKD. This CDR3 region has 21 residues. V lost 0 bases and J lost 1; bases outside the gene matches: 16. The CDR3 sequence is CACDTVLGDTISSPRTDKLIF. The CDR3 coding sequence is TGTGCCTGTGACACCGTACTGGGGGATACGATATCCTCTCCTCGCACCGATAAACTCATCTTT.

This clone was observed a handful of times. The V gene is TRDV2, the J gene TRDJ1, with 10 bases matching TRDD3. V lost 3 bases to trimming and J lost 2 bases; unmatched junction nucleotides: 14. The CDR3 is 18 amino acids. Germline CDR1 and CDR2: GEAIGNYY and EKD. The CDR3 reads CACDPVLGDEPQTDKLIF. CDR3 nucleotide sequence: TGTGCCTGTGACCCGGTACTGGGGGATGAACCTCAAACCGATAAACTCATCTTT.

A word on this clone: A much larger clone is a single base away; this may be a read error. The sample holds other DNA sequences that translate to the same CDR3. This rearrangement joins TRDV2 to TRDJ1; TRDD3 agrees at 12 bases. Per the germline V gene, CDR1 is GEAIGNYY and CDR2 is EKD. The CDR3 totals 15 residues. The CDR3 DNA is TGCGCCTGTGACCTCTGGGGGATACGCAACGATAAACTCATCTTT. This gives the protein CACDLWGIRNDKLIF.

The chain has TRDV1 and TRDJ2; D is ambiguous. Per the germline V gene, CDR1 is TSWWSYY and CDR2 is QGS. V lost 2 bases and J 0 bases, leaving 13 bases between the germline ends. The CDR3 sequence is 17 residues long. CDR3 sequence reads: CALGEGSTLSLTAQLFF. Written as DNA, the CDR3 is TGTGCTCTTGGGGAAGGGTCTACTTTATCTTTGACAGCACAACTCTTCTTT.

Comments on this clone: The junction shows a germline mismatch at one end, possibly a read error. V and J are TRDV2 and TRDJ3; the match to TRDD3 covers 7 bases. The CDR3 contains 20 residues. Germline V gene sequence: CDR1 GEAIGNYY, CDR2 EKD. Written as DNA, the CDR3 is TGTGCCTGTGACCCAACTGGGGCCACCCGGGCCCCCTGTGACACCCGACCGATGTTTTTC. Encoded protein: CACDPTGATRAPCDTRPMFF.

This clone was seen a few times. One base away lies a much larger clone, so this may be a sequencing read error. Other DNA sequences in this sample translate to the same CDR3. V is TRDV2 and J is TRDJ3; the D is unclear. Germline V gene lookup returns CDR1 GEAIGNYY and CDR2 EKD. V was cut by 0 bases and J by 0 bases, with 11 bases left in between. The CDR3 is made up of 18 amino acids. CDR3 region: CACDTVRLSSWDTRQMFF. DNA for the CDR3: TGTGCCTGTGACACCGTACGCCTGAGCTCCTGGGACACCCGACAGATGTTTTTC.

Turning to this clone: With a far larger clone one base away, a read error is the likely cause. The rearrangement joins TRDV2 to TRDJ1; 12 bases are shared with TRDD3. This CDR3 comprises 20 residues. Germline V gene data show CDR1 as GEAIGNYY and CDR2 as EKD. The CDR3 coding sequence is TGTGCCTGTGGCACCGTGGGTACTGGGGGATACCGAGGGAGTACCGATAAACTCATCTTT. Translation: CACGTVGTGGYRGSTDKLIF.

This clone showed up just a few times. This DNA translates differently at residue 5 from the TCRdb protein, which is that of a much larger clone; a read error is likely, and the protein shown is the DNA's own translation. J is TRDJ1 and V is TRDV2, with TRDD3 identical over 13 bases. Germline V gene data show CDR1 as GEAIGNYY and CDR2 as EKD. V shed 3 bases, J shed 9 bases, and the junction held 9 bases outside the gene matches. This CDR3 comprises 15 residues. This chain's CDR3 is CACDALTGGYAELIF. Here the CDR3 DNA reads TGTGCCTGTGACGCCCTTACTGGGGGATACGCGGAACTCATCTTT.

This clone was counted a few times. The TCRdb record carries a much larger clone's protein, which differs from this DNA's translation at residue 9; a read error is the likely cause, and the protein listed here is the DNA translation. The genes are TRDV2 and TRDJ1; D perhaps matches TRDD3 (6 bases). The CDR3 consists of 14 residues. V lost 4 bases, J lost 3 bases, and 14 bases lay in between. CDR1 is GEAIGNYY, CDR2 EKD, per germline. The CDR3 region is CACETVGIADKLIF. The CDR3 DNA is TGTGCCTGTGAAACCGTGGGGATCGCCGATAAACTCATCTTT.

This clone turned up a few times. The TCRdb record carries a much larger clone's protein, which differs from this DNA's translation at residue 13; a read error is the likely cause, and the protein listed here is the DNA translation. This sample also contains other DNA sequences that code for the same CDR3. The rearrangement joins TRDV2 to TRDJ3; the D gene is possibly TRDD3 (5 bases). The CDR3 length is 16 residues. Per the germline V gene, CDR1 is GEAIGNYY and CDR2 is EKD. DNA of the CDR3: TGTGCCTGTGACGCCCAGGACTCCTGGGACACCCGACATATGTTTTTC. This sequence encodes CACDAQDSWDTRHMFF.

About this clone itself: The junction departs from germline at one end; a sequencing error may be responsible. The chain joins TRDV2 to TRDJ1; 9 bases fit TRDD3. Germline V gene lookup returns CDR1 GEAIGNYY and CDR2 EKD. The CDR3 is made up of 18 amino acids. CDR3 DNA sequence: TGTGCCTGTGGCACCGGATCGCTACTGGGGGAATACACCGATAAACTCATCTTT. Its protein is CACGTGSLLGEYTDKLIF.